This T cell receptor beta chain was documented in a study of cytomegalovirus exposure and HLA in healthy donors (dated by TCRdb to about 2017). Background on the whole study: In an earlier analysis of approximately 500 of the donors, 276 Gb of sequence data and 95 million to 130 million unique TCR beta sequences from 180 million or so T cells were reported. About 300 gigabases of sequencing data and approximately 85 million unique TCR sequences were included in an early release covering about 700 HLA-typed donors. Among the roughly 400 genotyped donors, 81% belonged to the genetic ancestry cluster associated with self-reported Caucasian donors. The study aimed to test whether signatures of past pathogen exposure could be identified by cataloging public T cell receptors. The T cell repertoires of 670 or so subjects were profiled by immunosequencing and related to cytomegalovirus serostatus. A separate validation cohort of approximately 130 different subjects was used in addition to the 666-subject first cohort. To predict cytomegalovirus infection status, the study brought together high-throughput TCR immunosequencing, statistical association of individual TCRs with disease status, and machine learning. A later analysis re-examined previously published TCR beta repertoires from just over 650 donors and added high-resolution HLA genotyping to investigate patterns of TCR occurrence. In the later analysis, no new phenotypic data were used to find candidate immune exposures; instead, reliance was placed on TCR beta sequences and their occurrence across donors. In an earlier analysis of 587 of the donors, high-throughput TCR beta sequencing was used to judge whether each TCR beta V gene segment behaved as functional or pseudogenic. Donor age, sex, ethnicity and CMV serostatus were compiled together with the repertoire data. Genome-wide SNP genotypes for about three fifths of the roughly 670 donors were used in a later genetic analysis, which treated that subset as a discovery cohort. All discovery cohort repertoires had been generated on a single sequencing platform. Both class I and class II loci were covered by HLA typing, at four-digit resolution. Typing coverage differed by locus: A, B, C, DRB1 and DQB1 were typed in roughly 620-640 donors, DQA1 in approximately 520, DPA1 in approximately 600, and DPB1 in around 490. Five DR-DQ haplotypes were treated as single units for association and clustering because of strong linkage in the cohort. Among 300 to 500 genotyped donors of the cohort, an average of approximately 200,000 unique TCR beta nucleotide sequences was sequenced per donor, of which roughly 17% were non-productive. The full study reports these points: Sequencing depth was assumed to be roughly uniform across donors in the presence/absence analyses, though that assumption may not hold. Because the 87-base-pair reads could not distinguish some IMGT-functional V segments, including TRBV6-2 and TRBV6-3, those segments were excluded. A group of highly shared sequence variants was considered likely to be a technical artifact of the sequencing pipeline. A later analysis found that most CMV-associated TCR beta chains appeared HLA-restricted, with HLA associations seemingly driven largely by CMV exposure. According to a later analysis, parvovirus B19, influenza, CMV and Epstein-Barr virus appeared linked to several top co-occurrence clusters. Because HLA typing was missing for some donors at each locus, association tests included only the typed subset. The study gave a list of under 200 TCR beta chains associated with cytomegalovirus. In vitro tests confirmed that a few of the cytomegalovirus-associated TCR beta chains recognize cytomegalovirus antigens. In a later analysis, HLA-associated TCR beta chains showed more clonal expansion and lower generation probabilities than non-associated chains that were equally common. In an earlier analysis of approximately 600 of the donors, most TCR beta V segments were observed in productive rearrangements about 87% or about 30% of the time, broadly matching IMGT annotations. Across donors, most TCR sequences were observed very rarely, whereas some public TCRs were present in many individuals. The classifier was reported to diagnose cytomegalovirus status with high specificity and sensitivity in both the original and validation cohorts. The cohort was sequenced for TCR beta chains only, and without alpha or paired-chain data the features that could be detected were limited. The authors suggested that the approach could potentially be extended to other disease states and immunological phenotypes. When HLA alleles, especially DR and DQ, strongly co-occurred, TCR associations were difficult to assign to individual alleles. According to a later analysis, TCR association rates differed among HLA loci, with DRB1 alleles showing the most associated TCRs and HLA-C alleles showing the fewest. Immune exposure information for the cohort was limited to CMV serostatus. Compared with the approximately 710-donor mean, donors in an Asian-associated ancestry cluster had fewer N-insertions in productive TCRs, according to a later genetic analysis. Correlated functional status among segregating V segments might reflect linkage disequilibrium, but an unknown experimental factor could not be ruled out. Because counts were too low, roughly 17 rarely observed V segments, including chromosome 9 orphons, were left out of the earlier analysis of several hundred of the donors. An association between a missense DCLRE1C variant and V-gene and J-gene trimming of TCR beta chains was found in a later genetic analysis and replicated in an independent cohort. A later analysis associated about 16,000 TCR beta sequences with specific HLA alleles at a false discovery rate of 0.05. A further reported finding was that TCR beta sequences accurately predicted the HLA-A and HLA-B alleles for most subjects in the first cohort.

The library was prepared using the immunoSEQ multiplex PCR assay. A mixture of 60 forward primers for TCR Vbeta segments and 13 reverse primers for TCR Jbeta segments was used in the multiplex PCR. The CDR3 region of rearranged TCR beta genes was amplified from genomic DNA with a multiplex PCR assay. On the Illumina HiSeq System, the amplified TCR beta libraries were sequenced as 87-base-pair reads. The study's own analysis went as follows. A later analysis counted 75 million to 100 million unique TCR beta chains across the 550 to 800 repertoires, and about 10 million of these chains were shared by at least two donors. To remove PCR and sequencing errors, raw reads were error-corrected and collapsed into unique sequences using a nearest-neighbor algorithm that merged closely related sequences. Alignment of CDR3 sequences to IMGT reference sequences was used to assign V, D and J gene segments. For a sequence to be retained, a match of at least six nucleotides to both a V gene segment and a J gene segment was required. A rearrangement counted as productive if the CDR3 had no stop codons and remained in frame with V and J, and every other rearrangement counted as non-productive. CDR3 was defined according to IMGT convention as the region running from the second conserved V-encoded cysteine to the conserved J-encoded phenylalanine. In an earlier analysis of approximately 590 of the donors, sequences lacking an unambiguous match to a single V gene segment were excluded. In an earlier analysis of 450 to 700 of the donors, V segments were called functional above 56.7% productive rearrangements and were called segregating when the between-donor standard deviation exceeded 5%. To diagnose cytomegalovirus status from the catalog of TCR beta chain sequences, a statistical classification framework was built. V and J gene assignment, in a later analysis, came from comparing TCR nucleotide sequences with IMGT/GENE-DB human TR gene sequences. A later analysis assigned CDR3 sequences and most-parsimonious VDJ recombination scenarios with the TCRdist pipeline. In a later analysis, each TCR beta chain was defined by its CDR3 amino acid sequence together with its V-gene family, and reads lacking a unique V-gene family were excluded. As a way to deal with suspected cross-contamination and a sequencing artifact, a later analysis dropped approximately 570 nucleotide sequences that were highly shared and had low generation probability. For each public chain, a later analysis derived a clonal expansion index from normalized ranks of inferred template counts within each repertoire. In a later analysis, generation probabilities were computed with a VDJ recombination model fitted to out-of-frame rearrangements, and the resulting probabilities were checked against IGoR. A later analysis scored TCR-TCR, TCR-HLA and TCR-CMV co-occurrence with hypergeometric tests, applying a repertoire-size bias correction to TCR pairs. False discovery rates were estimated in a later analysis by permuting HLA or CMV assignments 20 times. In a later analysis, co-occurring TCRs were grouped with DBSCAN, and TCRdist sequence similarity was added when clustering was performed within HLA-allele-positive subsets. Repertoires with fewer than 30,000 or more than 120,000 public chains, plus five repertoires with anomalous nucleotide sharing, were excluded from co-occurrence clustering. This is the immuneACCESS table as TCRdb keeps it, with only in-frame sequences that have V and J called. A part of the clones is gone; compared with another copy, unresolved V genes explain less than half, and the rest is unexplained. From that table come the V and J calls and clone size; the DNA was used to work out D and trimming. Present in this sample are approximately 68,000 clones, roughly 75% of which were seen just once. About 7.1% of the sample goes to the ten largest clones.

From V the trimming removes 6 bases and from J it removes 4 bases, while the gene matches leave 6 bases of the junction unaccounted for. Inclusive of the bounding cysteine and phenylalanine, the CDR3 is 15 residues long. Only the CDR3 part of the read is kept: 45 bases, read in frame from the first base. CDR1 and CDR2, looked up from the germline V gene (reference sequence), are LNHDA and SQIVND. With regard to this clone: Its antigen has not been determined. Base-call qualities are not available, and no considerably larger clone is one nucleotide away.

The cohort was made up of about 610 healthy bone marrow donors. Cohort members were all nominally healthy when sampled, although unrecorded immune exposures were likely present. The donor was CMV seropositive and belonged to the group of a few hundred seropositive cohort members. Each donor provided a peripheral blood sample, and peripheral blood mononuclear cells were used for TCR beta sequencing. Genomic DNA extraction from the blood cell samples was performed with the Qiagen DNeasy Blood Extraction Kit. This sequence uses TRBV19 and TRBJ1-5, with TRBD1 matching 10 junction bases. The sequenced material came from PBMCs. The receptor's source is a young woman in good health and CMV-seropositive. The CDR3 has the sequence CASRARDRGNQPQHF. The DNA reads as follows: TGTGCCAGTAGGGCCCGGGACAGGGGTAATCAGCCCCAGCATTTT.